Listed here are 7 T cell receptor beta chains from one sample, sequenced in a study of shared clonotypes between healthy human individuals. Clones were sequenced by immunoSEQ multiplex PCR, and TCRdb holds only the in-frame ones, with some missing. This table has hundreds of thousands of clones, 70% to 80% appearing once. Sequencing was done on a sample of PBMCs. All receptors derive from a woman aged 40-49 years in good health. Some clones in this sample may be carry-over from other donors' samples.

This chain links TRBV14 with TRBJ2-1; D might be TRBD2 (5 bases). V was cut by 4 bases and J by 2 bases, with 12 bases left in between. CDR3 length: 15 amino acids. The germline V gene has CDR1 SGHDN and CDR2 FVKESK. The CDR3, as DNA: TGTGCCAGCAGCCCTCGTAGCGACCCCTACAATGAGCAGTTCTTC. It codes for CASSPRSDPYNEQFF.

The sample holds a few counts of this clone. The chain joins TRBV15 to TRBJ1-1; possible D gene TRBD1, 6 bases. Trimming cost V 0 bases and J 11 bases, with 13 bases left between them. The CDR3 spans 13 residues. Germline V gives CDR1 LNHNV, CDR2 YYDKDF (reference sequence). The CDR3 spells CATSRDGGTRAFF. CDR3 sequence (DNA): TGTGCCACCAGCAGAGATGGAGGGACAAGGGCTTTCTTT.

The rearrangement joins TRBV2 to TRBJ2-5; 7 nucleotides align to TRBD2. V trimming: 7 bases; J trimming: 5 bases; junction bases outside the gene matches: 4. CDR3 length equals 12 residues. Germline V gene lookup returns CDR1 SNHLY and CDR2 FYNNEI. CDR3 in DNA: TGTGCCAGCAAGGCCGGGGGGGAGACCCAGTACTTC. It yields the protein CASKAGGETQYF.

The CDR3: CASSVGQGAGGYTF. Here the CDR3 DNA reads TGTGCCAGCAGTGTGGGACAGGGGGCGGGCGGCTACACCTTC. V and J are TRBV28 and TRBJ1-2, with 12 bases identical to TRBD1. After removal of 5 bases from V and 8 bases from J, the junction contained 6 bases not matched to a gene. CDR1 and CDR2 from the germline V gene are MDHEN and SYDVKM. The CDR3 covers 14 residues.

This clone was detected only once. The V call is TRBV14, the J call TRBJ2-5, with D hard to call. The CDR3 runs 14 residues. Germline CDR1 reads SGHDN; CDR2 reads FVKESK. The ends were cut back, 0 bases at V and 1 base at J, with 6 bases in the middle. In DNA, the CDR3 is TGTGCCAGCAGCCAAGATAACGTCCAAGAGACCCAGTACTTC. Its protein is CASSQDNVQETQYF. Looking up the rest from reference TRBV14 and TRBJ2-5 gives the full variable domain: EAGVTQFPSHSVIEKGQTVTLRCDPISGHDNLYWYRRVMGKEIKFLLHFVKESKQDESGMPNNRFLAERTGGTYSTLKVQPAELEDSGVYFCASSQDNVQETQYFGPGTRLLVL.

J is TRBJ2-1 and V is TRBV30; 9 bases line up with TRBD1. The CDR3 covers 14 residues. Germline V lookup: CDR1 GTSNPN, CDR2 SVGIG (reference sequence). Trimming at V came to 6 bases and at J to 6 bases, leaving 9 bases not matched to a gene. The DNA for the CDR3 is TGTGCCTGCTGGGAAGGACAGGGGAGCAATGAGCAGTTCTTC. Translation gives CACWEGQGSNEQFF.

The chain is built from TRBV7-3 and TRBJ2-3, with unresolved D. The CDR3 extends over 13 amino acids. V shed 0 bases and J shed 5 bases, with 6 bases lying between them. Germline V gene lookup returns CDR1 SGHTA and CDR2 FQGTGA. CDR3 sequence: CASSLTGQDTQYF. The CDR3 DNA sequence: TGTGCCAGCAGCTTAACGGGCCAAGATACGCAGTATTTT.